Listed below are T cell receptor beta chains from one sample, sequenced in a study of human T cells and chemical hapten exposure. A single record per CDR3 protein comes from TCRdb applying MiXCR to the RACE reads. The sample contains over 300,000 distinct CDR3 sequences, roughly 4.6% of which appear only once. Sequencing was performed on whole blood, taken in connection with sensitization to the hapten diphenylcyclopropenone (DPC). These TCRs come from a woman between 45 and 65 years old with alopecia areata. Some clones in this sample may be carry-over from other donors' samples. The CDR3 runs from the conserved cysteine through the conserved F or W. Each record gives: J gene, V gene, clone size, D gene, CDR3 DNA, CDR3 protein. D genes are given only for firm matches. A row's size may be missing; if present it is once, few, many or a size class.

TRBJ1-3,TRBV4-2,many,NA,TGTGCCAGCAGCCAAGGAGACCTGGGGGTCGCTGGAAACACCATATATTTT,CASSQGDLGVAGNTIYF
TRBJ1-5,TRBV20-1,NA,NA,TGCAGTGCTAGAGAAGGGACCAATCAGCCCCAGCATTTT,CSAREGTNQPQHF
TRBJ2-1,TRBV10-2,many,TRBD2,TGCGCCAGCTCCGGGACTAGCGGGAGTAGGAATGAGCAGTTCTTC,CASSGTSGSRNEQFF
TRBJ2-2,TRBV7-7,many,TRBD1,TGTGCCAGCAGCGTGGACAGGGGGACCGGGGAGCTGTTTTTT,CASSVDRGTGELFF
TRBJ1-1,TRBV18,NA,TRBD1,TGTGCCAGCTCACCACCGAACTTACAGGGGTCCGAAGCTTTCTTT,CASSPPNLQGSEAFF
TRBJ1-2,TRBV5-5,NA,NA,TGTGCCAGCAGCTTGGCAGGGTACTATGGCTACACCTTC,CASSLAGYYGYTF
TRBJ1-1,TRBV9,NA,NA,TGTGCCAGCAGCGCAGGGCCGGGGCTCACTGAAGCTTTCTTT,CASSAGPGLTEAFF
TRBJ2-4,TRBV5-6,many,NA,TGTGCCAGCAGCTTGGTAGACAGTCGGAACATTCAGTACTTC,CASSLVDSRNIQYF
TRBJ1-6,TRBV20-1,many,TRBD1,TGCAGTGCTAGAGACCCCGCACAGGGGGATTATAATTCACCCCTCCACTTT,CSARDPAQGDYNSPLHF
TRBJ2-7,TRBV2,many,TRBD2,TGTGCCAGCACCCCAGTCCCAGCGGGACTAACCTACGAGCAGTACTTC,CASTPVPAGLTYEQYF
TRBJ2-4,TRBV12-3/TRBV12-4,many,TRBD1,TGTGCCAGCAGTCCGGACAGGAGCAACATTCAGTACTTC,CASSPDRSNIQYF
TRBJ2-3,TRBV18,many,NA,TGTGCCAGCTCACCTCCTCATAGCACAGATACGCAGTATTTT,CASSPPHSTDTQYF
TRBJ2-7,TRBV20-1,many,NA,TGCAGTGCTAGAGTTGGTAGGGGTCGTCCCTACGAGCAGTACTTC,CSARVGRGRPYEQYF
TRBJ1-6,TRBV10-2,many,NA,TGCGCCAGCAGTGACCGAAATAATTCACCCCTCCACTTT,CASSDRNNSPLHF
TRBJ2-7,TRBV5-1,many,TRBD2,TGCGCCAGCAGCTACGGGACTAGCGGGACCAAGCAGTACTTC,CASSYGTSGTKQYF
TRBJ1-2,TRBV20-1,many,NA,TGCAGTGCTAGAGGCGGGGACTCTAACTATGGCTACACCTTC,CSARGGDSNYGYTF